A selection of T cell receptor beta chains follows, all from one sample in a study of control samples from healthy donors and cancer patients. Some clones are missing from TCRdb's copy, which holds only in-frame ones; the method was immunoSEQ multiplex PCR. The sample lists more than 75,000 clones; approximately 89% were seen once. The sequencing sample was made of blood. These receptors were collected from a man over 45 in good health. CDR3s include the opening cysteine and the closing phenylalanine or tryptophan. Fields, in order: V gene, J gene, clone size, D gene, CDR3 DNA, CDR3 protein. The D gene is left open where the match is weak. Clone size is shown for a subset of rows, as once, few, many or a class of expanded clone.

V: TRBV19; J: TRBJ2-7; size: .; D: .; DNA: TGTGCCAGTAGTATCCACTTCAGGGGTTGGGAGCAGTACTTC; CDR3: CASSIHFRGWEQYF
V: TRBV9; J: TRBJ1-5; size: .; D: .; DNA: TGTGCCAGCAGCGTAGGCCCCACCGGAAATCAGCCCCAGCATTTT; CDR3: CASSVGPTGNQPQHF
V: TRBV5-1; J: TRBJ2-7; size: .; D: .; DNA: TGCGCCAGCAGCTGGAGGACTCCCGTGAGCGAAGAGCAGTACTTC; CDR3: CASSWRTPVSEEQYF
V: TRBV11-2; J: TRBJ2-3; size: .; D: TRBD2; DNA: TGTGCCAGCAGCTTACAGCGGGGGTCAGGAGATACGCAGTATTTT; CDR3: CASSLQRGSGDTQYF
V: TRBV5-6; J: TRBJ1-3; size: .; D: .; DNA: TGTGCCAGCAGCTCGAACAGAGGAAACACCATATATTTT; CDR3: CASSSNRGNTIYF
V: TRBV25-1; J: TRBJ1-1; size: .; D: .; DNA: TGTGCCAGCAGTGAATCCGGGATGTACACTGAAGCTTTCTTT; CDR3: CASSESGMYTEAFF
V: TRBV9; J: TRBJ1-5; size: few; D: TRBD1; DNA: TGTGCCAGCAGCCCCCACGGGACAGGGGCTCAGCCCCAGCATTTT; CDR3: CASSPHGTGAQPQHF
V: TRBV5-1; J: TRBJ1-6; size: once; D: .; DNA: TGCGCCAGCAGCTTGGTGAGCTTGAATTCACCCCTCCACTTT; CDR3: CASSLVSLNSPLHF
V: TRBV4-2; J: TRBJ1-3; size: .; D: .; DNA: TGTGCCAGCAGCCAAGATTCAGCGGGGTCTGGAAACACCATATATTTT; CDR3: CASSQDSAGSGNTIYF
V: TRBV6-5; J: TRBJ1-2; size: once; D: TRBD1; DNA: TGTGCCAGCAGTTACTCCGGGACAGGGGTTGGCTATGGCTACACCTTC; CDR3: CASSYSGTGVGYGYTF
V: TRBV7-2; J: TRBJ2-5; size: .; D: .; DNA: TGTGCCAGCAGCCTCGATGGGCGGGGAGAGACCCAGTACTTC; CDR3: CASSLDGRGETQYF
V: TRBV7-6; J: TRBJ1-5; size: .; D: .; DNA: TGTGCCAGCAGCCCGGGACACCATAGCAATCAGCCCCAGCATTTT; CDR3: CASSPGHHSNQPQHF
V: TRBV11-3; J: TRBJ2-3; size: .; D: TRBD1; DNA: TGTGCCAGCAGTTCTAGAAGGGGACAGGGGGCGGATACGCAGTATTTT; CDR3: CASSSRRGQGADTQYF
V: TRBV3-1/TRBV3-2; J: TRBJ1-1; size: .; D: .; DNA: TGTGCCAGCAGCCAAGAGGGGGCCACGGCGGTGAACACTGAAGCTTTCTTT; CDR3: CASSQEGATAVNTEAFF
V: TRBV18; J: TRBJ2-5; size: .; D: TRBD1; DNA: TGTGCCAGCTCACCGTGGGGACAGCTACAAGAGACCCAGTACTTC; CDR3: CASSPWGQLQETQYF
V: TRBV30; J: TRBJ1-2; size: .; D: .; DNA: TGTGCCTGGAAAGGAGGGAGCTATGGCTACACCTTC; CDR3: CAWKGGSYGYTF
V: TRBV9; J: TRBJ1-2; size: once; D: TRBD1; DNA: TGTGCCAGCAGCGCTAGATCTTCGGACAGGGGTGGAAATGGCTACACCTTC; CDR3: CASSARSSDRGGNGYTF
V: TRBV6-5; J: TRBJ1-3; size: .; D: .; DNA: TGTGCCAGCAGTTACTCGTCGGAGGACCTTGGAAACACCATATATTTT; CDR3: CASSYSSEDLGNTIYF
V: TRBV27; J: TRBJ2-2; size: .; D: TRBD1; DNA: TGTGCCAGCAGTCTAATCGACAGGGCTAACACCGGGGAGCTGTTTTTT; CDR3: CASSLIDRANTGELFF
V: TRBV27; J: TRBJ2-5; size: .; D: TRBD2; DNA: TGTGAGGATGGCGGGGGGGAGAGGGAGACCCAGTACTTC; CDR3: CEDGGGERETQYF
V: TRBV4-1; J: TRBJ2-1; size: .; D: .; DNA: TGCGCCAGCAGCCAAGCCGAAGCCCCTGAGCAGTTCTTC; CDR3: CASSQAEAPEQFF